This paragraph reports one T cell receptor beta chain. The CDR3 is 13 residues long. V was shortened by 4 bases and J by 5 bases, with 14 bases between the two germline ends. CDR1 is SQVTM, CDR2 ANQGSEA, per germline. TCRdb keeps only in-frame clones here, not all; method: immunoSEQ multiplex PCR. Among around 240,000 clones listed, around 84% were seen once. The record originates from a study of blood T cell repertoires in COVID-19. The overall study: The cDNA or gDNA used as material had been derived from T cells, B-cell-depleted T cells, or PBMCs.

The sequenced material came from peripheral blood. This rearrangement joins TRBV29-1 to TRBJ1-1, with D possibly being TRBD1 (5 bases). The TCR comes from a man in his forties with acute or convalescent COVID-19. CDR3 coding DNA: TGCAGCGTTGTCTGGGGGGAGCGGACTGAAGCTTTCTTT. Translating gives CSVVWGERTEAFF.